The sequence of this T cell receptor beta chain was determined in a study of blood T cells in healthy people across ages. Study background: Using template switching, researchers captured about one barcoded beta molecule for each two T cells. Whole-study findings and limits: Strongly correlated with naive T cell percentage was TCR beta diversity. Expanded clonotype changes were possibly confounded by unknown donor CMV status.

For the second PCR, which ran for about 7 to 12 cycles, a sample-barcoded 5' primer and a J-beta primer mix were used. Each of the cDNA molecules was tagged by a template-switch adaptor with 12 random nucleotides. Using its own MiXCR run on the 5' RACE reads, TCRdb lists one record per CDR3 protein. The sample has 540,000 or so distinct CDR3 sequences, 40% to 50% seen once. This clonotype was recorded a few times. Its antigen is unidentified. The CDR3 spans 15 residues. V gave up 0 bases and J gave up 5 bases; unmatched junction bases: 5. Germline loops: CDR1 MNHEY, CDR2 SMNVEV (reference sequence). Sequencing was performed on blood. The sequence was obtained from a man older than 75 in good health. The gene calls are TRBV27 and TRBJ2-5; 8 nucleotides line up with TRBD1. The CDR3 here is CASSLSDRARETQYF. In nucleotides, the CDR3 is TGTGCCAGCAGTTTATCGGACAGGGCTAGGGAGACCCAGTACTTC.